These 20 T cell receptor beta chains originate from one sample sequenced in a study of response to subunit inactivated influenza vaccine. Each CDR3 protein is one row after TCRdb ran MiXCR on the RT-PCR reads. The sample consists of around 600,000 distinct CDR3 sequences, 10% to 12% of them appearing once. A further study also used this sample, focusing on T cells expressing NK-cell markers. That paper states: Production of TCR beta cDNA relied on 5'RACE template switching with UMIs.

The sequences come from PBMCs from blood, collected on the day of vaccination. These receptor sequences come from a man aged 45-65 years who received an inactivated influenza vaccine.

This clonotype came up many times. CDR3 nucleotides: TGTGCCAGCAGCGTAGGTAGCGGGCTCATCACAGATACGCAGTATTTT. It specifies CASSVGSGLITDTQYF. This chain uses TRBV9 with TRBJ2-3; 7 nucleotides agree with TRBD2. The CDR3 runs 16 residues. V trimming: 0 bases; J trimming: 2 bases; junction bases outside the gene matches: 6. Germline CDR1 reads SGDLS; CDR2 reads YYNGEE.

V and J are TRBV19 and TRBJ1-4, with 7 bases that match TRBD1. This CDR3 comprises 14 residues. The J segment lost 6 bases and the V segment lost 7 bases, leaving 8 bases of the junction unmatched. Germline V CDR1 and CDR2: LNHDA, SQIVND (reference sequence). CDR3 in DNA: TGTGCCAGTACCAAGACAGGGTCGGATGAAAAACTGTTTTTT. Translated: CASTKTGSDEKLFF.

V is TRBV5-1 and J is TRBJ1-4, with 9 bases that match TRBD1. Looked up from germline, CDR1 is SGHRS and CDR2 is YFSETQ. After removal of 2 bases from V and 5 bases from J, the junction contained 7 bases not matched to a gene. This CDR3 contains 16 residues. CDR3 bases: TGCGCCAGCAGCTTACGGACAGGGGTTTCAAATGAAAAACTGTTTTTT. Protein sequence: CASSLRTGVSNEKLFF.

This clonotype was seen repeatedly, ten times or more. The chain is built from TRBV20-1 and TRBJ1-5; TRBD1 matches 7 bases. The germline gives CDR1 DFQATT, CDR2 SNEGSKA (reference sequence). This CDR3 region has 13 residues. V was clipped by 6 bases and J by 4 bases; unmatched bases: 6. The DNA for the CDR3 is TGCAGTGCGAGACAGGGCGTAAATCAGCCCCAGCATTTT. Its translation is CSARQGVNQPQHF.

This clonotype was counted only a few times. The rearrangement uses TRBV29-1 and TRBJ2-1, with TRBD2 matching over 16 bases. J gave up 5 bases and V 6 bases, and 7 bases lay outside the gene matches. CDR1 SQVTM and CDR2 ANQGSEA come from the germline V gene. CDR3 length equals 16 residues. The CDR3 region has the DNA TGCAGCGTCCCGGGACTAGCGGGGGGGAATCACAATGAGCAGTTCTTC. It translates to CSVPGLAGGNHNEQFF.

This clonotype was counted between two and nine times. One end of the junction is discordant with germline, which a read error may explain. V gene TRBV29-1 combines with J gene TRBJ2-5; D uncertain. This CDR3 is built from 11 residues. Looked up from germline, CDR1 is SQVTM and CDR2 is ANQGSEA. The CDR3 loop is CSAETWETQYF. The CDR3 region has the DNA TGCAGCGCTGAAACATGGGAGACCCAGTACTTC. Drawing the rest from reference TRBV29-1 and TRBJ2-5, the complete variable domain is SAVISQKPSRDICQRGTSLTIQCQVDSQVTMMFWYRQQPGQSLTLIATANQGSEATYESGFVIDKFPISRPNLTFSTLTVSNMSPEDSSIYLCSAETWETQYFGPGTRLLVL.

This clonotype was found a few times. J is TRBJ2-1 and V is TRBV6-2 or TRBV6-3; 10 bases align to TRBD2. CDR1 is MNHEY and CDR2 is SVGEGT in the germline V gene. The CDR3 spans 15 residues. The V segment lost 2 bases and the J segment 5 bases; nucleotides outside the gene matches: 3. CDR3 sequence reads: CASSYGLAENNEQFF. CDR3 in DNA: TGTGCCAGCAGTTACGGACTAGCGGAGAACAATGAGCAGTTCTTC.

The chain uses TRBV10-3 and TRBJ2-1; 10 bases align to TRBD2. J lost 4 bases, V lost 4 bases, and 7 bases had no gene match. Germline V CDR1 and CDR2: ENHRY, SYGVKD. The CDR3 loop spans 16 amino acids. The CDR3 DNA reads TGTGCCATCAGTGGGCCTAGCGGGAGCGTTTACAATGAGCAGTTCTTC. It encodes CAISGPSGSVYNEQFF.

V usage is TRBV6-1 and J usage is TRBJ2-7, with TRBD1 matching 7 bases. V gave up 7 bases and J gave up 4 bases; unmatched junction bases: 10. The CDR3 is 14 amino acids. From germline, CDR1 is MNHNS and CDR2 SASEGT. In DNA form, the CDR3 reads TGTGCCAGCAATACGGTGACAGGGAAATACGAGCAGTACTTC. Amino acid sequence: CASNTVTGKYEQYF.

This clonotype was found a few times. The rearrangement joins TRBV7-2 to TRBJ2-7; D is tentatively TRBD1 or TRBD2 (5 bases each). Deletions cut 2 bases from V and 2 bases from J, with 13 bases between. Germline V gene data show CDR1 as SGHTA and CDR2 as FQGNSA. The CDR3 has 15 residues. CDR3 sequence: CASSLSGTLPYEQYF. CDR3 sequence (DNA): TGTGCCAGCAGCTTATCCGGGACCCTACCCTACGAGCAGTACTTC.

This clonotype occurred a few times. The CDR3 loop is CASSLVGAGAELFF. As DNA, the CDR3 is TGTGCCAGCAGCTTAGTGGGGGCAGGTGCGGAGCTGTTTTTT. This rearrangement joins TRBV11-2 to TRBJ2-2; tentative D call: TRBD1 (6 bases). CDR3 size: 14 residues. V shed 1 base and J shed 10 bases, with 13 bases lying between them. CDR1 and CDR2 from the germline V gene are SGHAT and FQNNGV.

Here the CDR3 DNA reads TGCGCCAGCAGCTCCCGTGCAGCCAACAATGAGCAGTTCTTC. It is translated as CASSSRAANNEQFF. The chain combines TRBV5-1 with TRBJ2-1; no reliable D call. V dropped 3 bases and J dropped 5 bases, with 12 bases sitting between them. This CDR3 has 14 residues. Germline CDR1 SGHRS, CDR2 YFSETQ.

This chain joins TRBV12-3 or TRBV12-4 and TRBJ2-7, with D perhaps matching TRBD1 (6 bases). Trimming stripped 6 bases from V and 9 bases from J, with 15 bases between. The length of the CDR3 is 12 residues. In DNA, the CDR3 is TGTGCCAGCAGAACCCACAGGGACACGCAGTACTTC. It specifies CASRTHRDTQYF.

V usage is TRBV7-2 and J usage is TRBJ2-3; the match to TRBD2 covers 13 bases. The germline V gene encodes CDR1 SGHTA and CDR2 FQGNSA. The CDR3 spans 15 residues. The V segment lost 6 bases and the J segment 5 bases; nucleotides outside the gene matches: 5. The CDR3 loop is CASRRTSGGRDTQYF. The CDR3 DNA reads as TGTGCCAGCAGGAGGACTAGCGGGGGTCGAGATACGCAGTATTTT.

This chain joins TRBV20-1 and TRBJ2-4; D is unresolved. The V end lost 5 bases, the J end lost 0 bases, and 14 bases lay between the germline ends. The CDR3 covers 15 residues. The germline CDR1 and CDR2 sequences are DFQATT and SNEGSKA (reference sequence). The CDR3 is CSAYPGGLAKNIQYF. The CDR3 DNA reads TGCAGTGCTTATCCAGGTGGTCTAGCCAAAAACATTCAGTACTTC.

The CDR3: CSVSPVVGLAGGRDNEQFF. In DNA, the CDR3 is TGCAGCGTGAGTCCCGTGGTAGGACTAGCGGGAGGAAGGGACAATGAGCAGTTCTTC. This chain connects TRBV29-1 to TRBJ2-1; 14 nucleotides agree with TRBD2. The CDR3 totals 19 residues. The trim removed 6 bases at V and 5 bases at J, leaving 18 bases unmatched. The germline V gene has CDR1 SQVTM and CDR2 ANQGSEA.

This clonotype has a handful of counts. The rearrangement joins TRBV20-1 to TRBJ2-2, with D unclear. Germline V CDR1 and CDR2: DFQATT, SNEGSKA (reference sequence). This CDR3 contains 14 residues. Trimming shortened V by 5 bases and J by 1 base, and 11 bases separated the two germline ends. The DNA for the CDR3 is TGCAGTGCTCCCCGGAACTGGAACACCGGGGAGCTGTTTTTT. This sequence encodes CSAPRNWNTGELFF.

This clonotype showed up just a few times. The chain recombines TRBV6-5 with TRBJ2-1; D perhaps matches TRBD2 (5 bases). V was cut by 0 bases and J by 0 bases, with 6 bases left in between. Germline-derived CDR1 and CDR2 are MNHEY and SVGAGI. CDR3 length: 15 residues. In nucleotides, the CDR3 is TGTGCCAGCAGTTACTCGAGGGCCTCCTACAATGAGCAGTTCTTC. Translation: CASSYSRASYNEQFF.

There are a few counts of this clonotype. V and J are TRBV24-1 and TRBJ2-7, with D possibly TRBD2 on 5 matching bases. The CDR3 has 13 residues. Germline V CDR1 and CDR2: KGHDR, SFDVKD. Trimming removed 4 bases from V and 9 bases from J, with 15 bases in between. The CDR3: CATSESTGIRQYF. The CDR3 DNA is TGTGCCACCAGTGAATCGACCGGGATTCGGCAGTACTTC.

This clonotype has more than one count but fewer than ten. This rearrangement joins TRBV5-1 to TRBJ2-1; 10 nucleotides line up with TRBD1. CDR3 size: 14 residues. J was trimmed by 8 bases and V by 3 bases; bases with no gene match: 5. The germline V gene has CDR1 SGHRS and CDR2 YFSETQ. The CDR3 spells CASSSRQGAYEQFF. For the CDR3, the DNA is TGCGCCAGCAGCTCCCGACAGGGGGCCTATGAGCAGTTCTTC.